This TCR beta chain comes out of a study of blood T cell repertoires in COVID-19. Overall study: COVID-19 samples collected from the United States, Italy and Spain covered acute and convalescent phases.

This CDR3 is 16 amino acids long. Losses at the gene ends were 2 bases for V and 4 bases for J; bases not matched to a gene: 7. CDR1 is SGHNT, CDR2 YYREEE, per germline (reference sequence). Libraries were prepared by immunoSEQ multiplex PCR; TCRdb keeps only in-frame clonotypes and omits some of them. The sample records 140,000 or so clones, approximately 83% being singletons. J is TRBJ2-7 and V is TRBV5-4; 12 bases are a match to TRBD2. Sequenced: peripheral blood. The origin of this receptor is a human donor in a cohort sampled during active COVID-19. As DNA, the CDR3 is TGTGCCAGCAGCTTCGACCCTAGCGGGGGGGCTTACGAGCAGTACTTC. This sequence encodes CASSFDPSGGAYEQYF.